Each of the 9 T cell receptor beta chains below was sequenced from the same sample in a study of blood T cell repertoires in COVID-19. Only in-frame clones appear in the TCRdb table, and some are missing; sequencing was by immunoSEQ multiplex PCR. This sample has 130,000 or so clones, with about nine tenths found just once. What was sequenced was peripheral blood. All receptors derive from a man in his forties with acute or convalescent COVID-19.

The genes are TRBV30 and TRBJ1-5; D may be TRBD1 (5 bases). In germline, CDR1 is GTSNPN, CDR2 SVGIG (reference sequence). The CDR3 is 15 residues long. Between the trimmed V and J ends, which lost 0 bases and 6 bases, there was a span of 15 bases. CDR3 nucleotides: TGTGCCTGGAGTGTACGGAGGGGTCCAGGTCAGCCCCAGCATTTT. It specifies CAWSVRRGPGQPQHF.

This chain joins TRBV10-3 and TRBJ2-5, with D possibly TRBD2 on 6 matching bases. Germline V lookup: CDR1 ENHRY, CDR2 SYGVKD. Trimming left V 11 bases short and J 1 base short, with 14 bases between. The CDR3 extends over 13 amino acids. CDR3: CAVRETVQETQYF. As DNA, the CDR3 is TGTGCCGTACGGGAGACTGTCCAAGAGACCCAGTACTTC.

The rearrangement links TRBV2 to TRBJ2-7, with D uncertain. The V end lost 2 bases, the J end lost 7 bases, and 9 bases lay between the germline ends. The germline CDR1 and CDR2 sequences are SNHLY and FYNNEI. This CDR3 is 12 amino acids long. CDR3 bases: TGTGCCAGCAGTGAAACAAATTGGGAGCAGTACTTC. Amino acid sequence: CASSETNWEQYF.

The CDR3: CASSLQGAGNTIYF. CDR3 in DNA: TGTGCCAGCAGTCTACAGGGGGCTGGAAACACCATATATTTT. The chain has TRBV2 and TRBJ1-3; 8 bases agree with TRBD1. Germline V gives CDR1 SNHLY, CDR2 FYNNEI. This CDR3 has 14 residues. Germline trimming cut 5 bases from V and 2 bases from J; bases unmatched to any gene: 2.

The V call is TRBV7-9, the J call TRBJ2-3; weak D call: TRBD1 (6 bases). This CDR3 contains 14 residues. The V end lost 1 base, the J end lost 4 bases, and 9 bases lay between the germline ends. The V gene's germline CDR1 is SEHNR and CDR2 FQNEAQ (reference sequence). The CDR3 spells CASSLGGGADTQYF. In DNA form, the CDR3 reads TGTGCCAGCAGCTTAGGAGGGGGAGCAGATACGCAGTATTTT.

This chain links TRBV12-5 with TRBJ1-4, with D possibly TRBD1 on 5 matching bases. Germline loops: CDR1 LGHNT, CDR2 FRNRAP. This CDR3 is built from 16 residues. V shed 1 base and J shed 8 bases, with 17 bases lying between them. The CDR3 is CASGLGGARLGEKLFF. The CDR3 DNA sequence: TGTGCTAGTGGTTTGGGCGGGGCGCGATTAGGGGAAAAACTGTTTTTT.

The chain employs TRBV11-2 and TRBJ1-5; 9 positions match TRBD1. Germline V lookup: CDR1 SGHAT, CDR2 FQNNGV. The CDR3 sequence is 15 residues long. The ends lost 4 bases at V and 6 bases at J; junction bases unmatched: 7. The DNA of the CDR3 is TGTGCCAGCAGCTCTCGCCCGGGACAGGGTCAGCCCCAGCATTTT. The encoded protein is CASSSRPGQGQPQHF.

The V call is TRBV10-3, the J call TRBJ2-3; 10 bases fit TRBD2. Trimming cost V 4 bases and J 3 bases; bases outside gene matches: 4. Germline V gene sequence: CDR1 ENHRY, CDR2 SYGVKD. This CDR3 spans 15 amino acids. This chain's CDR3 is CAISGLAGVTDTQYF. CDR3 coding DNA: TGTGCCATCAGTGGCCTAGCGGGGGTAACAGATACGCAGTATTTT.

Remarks on this clone: The sample has other DNA sequences that encode this CDR3 too. The genes are TRBV29-1 and TRBJ1-1, with 8 bases that match TRBD1. The CDR3 has 12 amino acids. Trimming at V came to 7 bases and at J to 1 base, leaving 2 bases not matched to a gene. Germline V lookup: CDR1 SQVTM, CDR2 ANQGSEA. CDR3 coding DNA: TGCAGCGGTGGGACAGGGAACACTGAAGCTTTCTTT. Translated, it gives CSGGTGNTEAFF.